These T cell receptor beta chains were read from a single sample in a study of cytomegalovirus exposure and HLA in healthy donors. Here immunoSEQ multiplex PCR was the method, and the copy in TCRdb shows in-frame clones only, minus some. The sample yields about 160,000 clones, around 76% seen once. Sequenced material: PBMCs. Receptors originate from a middle-aged man in good health and CMV-seropositive. The CDR3 runs from the conserved cysteine through the conserved F or W. The order of the fields is J gene, D gene, clone size, V gene, CDR3 protein, CDR3 DNA. A D gene is named only where the DNA matches it firmly. Not every row has a clone size; where given, it reads once, few, many or a size class.

J gene: TRBJ2-7; D gene: TRBD1; clone size: -; V gene: TRBV7-2; CDR3 protein: CASSLRQGYEQYF; CDR3 DNA: TGTGCCAGCAGCCTCCGACAGGGCTACGAGCAGTACTTC
J gene: TRBJ2-7; D gene: TRBD1; clone size: once; V gene: TRBV27; CDR3 protein: CASSTGQGAYEQYF; CDR3 DNA: TGTGCCAGCAGTACTGGACAGGGGGCCTACGAGCAGTACTTC
J gene: TRBJ1-2; D gene: -; clone size: -; V gene: TRBV5-1; CDR3 protein: CASSPGVGAGYTF; CDR3 DNA: TGCGCCAGCAGCCCTGGAGTAGGGGCTGGCTACACCTTC
J gene: TRBJ1-1; D gene: -; clone size: -; V gene: TRBV2; CDR3 protein: CASSEGRGRDTEAFF; CDR3 DNA: TGTGCCAGCAGTGAGGGGCGGGGGAGGGACACTGAAGCTTTCTTT
J gene: TRBJ1-2; D gene: TRBD1; clone size: -; V gene: TRBV10-3; CDR3 protein: CAISESGQGCGYTF; CDR3 DNA: TGTGCCATCAGTGAGTCGGGACAGGGGTGTGGCTACACCTTC
J gene: TRBJ1-1; D gene: -; clone size: -; V gene: TRBV27; CDR3 protein: CASSLQRAGVNTEAFF; CDR3 DNA: TGTGCCAGCAGTTTACAGCGGGCAGGAGTGAACACTGAAGCTTTCTTT
J gene: TRBJ1-5; D gene: TRBD1; clone size: -; V gene: TRBV7-2; CDR3 protein: CASSSGQGTTEPQHF; CDR3 DNA: TGTGCCAGCAGCTCTGGACAGGGGACGACCGAGCCCCAGCATTTT
J gene: TRBJ2-7; D gene: TRBD1; clone size: -; V gene: TRBV6-6; CDR3 protein: CASSQGQGARYEQYF; CDR3 DNA: TGTGCCAGCAGTCAAGGACAGGGGGCGCGGTACGAGCAGTACTTC
J gene: TRBJ2-7; D gene: TRBD1; clone size: -; V gene: TRBV4-1; CDR3 protein: CASSQDLLGTVHF; CDR3 DNA: TGCGCCAGCAGCCAAGATCTTCTAGGGACAGTACATTTC
J gene: TRBJ1-4; D gene: -; clone size: few; V gene: TRBV2; CDR3 protein: CASSEGSYSEKLFF; CDR3 DNA: TGTGCCAGCAGTGAGGGCAGTTATAGTGAAAAACTGTTTTTT
J gene: TRBJ2-5; D gene: TRBD2; clone size: few; V gene: TRBV7-3; CDR3 protein: CASSQQGLAGASTQETQYF; CDR3 DNA: TGTGCCAGCAGCCAGCAAGGACTAGCGGGGGCGTCGACCCAAGAGACCCAGTACTTC
J gene: TRBJ1-2; D gene: TRBD1; clone size: -; V gene: TRBV7-9; CDR3 protein: CASSPGDRRGPGTF; CDR3 DNA: TGTGCCAGCAGCCCCGGGGACAGAAGAGGGCCGGGCACCTTC
J gene: TRBJ2-4; D gene: TRBD2; clone size: once; V gene: TRBV19; CDR3 protein: CASSAGGRNIQYF; CDR3 DNA: TGTGCCAGTAGTGCGGGGGGCAGGAACATTCAGTACTTC
J gene: TRBJ2-1; D gene: -; clone size: -; V gene: TRBV14; CDR3 protein: CASSLRRANEQFF; CDR3 DNA: TGTGCCAGCAGCCTCCGTAGAGCCAATGAGCAGTTCTTC
J gene: TRBJ2-1; D gene: -; clone size: -; V gene: TRBV14; CDR3 protein: CASSQSWNEQFF; CDR3 DNA: TGTGCCAGCAGCCAGAGTTGGAATGAGCAGTTCTTC